A selection of T cell receptor beta chains follows, all from one sample in a study of CD8 T cells in ankylosing spondylitis. TCRdb reanalysed the 5' RACE reads using MiXCR and keeps one entry per CDR3 protein. The sample holds 200,000 to 250,000 distinct CDR3 sequences; around 19% are singletons and the top ten take more than 40%. Sequencing was done on a sample of blood, either unsorted or a sorted T cell fraction (not recorded which). The source is a male donor with ankylosing spondylitis. Both conserved end residues are part of each CDR3.

J gene: TRBJ1-1; V gene: TRBV12-3/TRBV12-4; CDR3 protein: CASTWGGTEAFF
J gene: TRBJ2-1; V gene: TRBV2; CDR3 protein: CASSESTSGRGNEQFF
J gene: TRBJ2-3; V gene: TRBV12-3/TRBV12-4; CDR3 protein: CASRRPSASGGDTQYF
J gene: TRBJ2-1; V gene: TRBV7-7; CDR3 protein: CASSLVTGDEQFF
J gene: TRBJ2-1; V gene: TRBV12-3/TRBV12-4; CDR3 protein: CASSLGTDNEQFF
J gene: TRBJ2-5; V gene: TRBV27; CDR3 protein: CASSLLAGQETQYF
J gene: TRBJ2-7; V gene: TRBV24-1; CDR3 protein: CATSDQGSYEQYF
J gene: TRBJ2-1; V gene: TRBV4-1; CDR3 protein: CASSQALYNEQFF
J gene: TRBJ1-2; V gene: TRBV5-5; CDR3 protein: CASSLWGGTGGSNGYTF
J gene: TRBJ1-2; V gene: TRBV4-1; CDR3 protein: CASSQDDTYGYTF
J gene: TRBJ2-7; V gene: TRBV2; CDR3 protein: CASTSFSYYEQYF
J gene: TRBJ2-7; V gene: TRBV7-8; CDR3 protein: CASSTEGRGYEQYF
J gene: TRBJ1-1; V gene: TRBV5-1; CDR3 protein: CASSLEGGLGTEAFF
J gene: TRBJ2-3; V gene: TRBV3-1; CDR3 protein: CASSQVIAGFHTQYF
J gene: TRBJ1-5; V gene: TRBV6-5; CDR3 protein: CASSYSGAGQPQHF
J gene: TRBJ1-1; V gene: TRBV7-9; CDR3 protein: CASSWTGTSTEAFF
J gene: TRBJ2-3; V gene: TRBV29-1; CDR3 protein: CSVRVYTDTQYF
J gene: TRBJ2-3; V gene: TRBV7-8; CDR3 protein: CASSATGLGTDTQYF
J gene: TRBJ2-3; V gene: TRBV12-3/TRBV12-4; CDR3 protein: CASLLETDTQYF
J gene: TRBJ2-5; V gene: TRBV14; CDR3 protein: CASSQPSGVTGETQYF
J gene: TRBJ1-1; V gene: TRBV29-1; CDR3 protein: CSVETYRGIAANTEAFF
J gene: TRBJ2-7; V gene: TRBV12-3/TRBV12-4; CDR3 protein: CASSFRGNFYEQYF
J gene: TRBJ2-3; V gene: TRBV5-6; CDR3 protein: CASSPLLPGQEGLAGEDTQYF
J gene: TRBJ1-2; V gene: TRBV11-2; CDR3 protein: CASSLSGPNYGYTF
J gene: TRBJ2-1; V gene: TRBV20-1; CDR3 protein: CSARLAGGGYEQFF
J gene: TRBJ1-2; V gene: TRBV29-1; CDR3 protein: CSVEDREGGSGGYTF
J gene: TRBJ1-1; V gene: TRBV4-1; CDR3 protein: CASSQAGSLNTEAFF
J gene: TRBJ2-7; V gene: TRBV9; CDR3 protein: CASSPRLAGEYEQYF
J gene: TRBJ2-1; V gene: TRBV11-1; CDR3 protein: CASSLTQGQGLLGEQFF
J gene: TRBJ1-1; V gene: TRBV7-8; CDR3 protein: CASSLVGGRGGTEAFF
J gene: TRBJ2-5; V gene: TRBV28; CDR3 protein: CASSLIGLQETQYF
J gene: TRBJ2-3; V gene: TRBV7-2; CDR3 protein: CASSLLLATDTQYF
J gene: TRBJ1-2; V gene: TRBV16; CDR3 protein: CASSLSSLNGYTF
J gene: TRBJ2-1; V gene: TRBV30; CDR3 protein: CAWSGTSGRLYDEQFF
J gene: TRBJ2-7; V gene: TRBV11-2; CDR3 protein: CASSVDRLTYEQYF
J gene: TRBJ2-1; V gene: TRBV12-3/TRBV12-4; CDR3 protein: CASSLPSLLAEQFF
J gene: TRBJ2-7; V gene: TRBV28; CDR3 protein: CASSLSIGYAESSYEQYF
J gene: TRBJ2-7; V gene: TRBV29-1; CDR3 protein: CSARYQGAYEQYF
J gene: TRBJ1-1; V gene: TRBV19; CDR3 protein: CASSIFGGLEAFF
J gene: TRBJ2-7; V gene: TRBV12-3/TRBV12-4; CDR3 protein: CASSLISGSGEQYF
J gene: TRBJ1-5; V gene: TRBV6-2/TRBV6-3; CDR3 protein: CASSYREGGQPQHF
J gene: TRBJ2-1; V gene: TRBV5-1; CDR3 protein: CASTRTGEYNEQFF
J gene: TRBJ2-3; V gene: TRBV12-3/TRBV12-4; CDR3 protein: CASSQLRDSGYTQYF
J gene: TRBJ1-2; V gene: TRBV12-3/TRBV12-4; CDR3 protein: CASSLGIGTDGYTF
J gene: TRBJ1-2; V gene: TRBV29-1; CDR3 protein: CSVVRDIYGYTF
J gene: TRBJ1-3; V gene: TRBV2; CDR3 protein: CASSGGGGNTIYF
J gene: TRBJ2-1; V gene: TRBV29-1; CDR3 protein: CSVVGGSSYNEQFF